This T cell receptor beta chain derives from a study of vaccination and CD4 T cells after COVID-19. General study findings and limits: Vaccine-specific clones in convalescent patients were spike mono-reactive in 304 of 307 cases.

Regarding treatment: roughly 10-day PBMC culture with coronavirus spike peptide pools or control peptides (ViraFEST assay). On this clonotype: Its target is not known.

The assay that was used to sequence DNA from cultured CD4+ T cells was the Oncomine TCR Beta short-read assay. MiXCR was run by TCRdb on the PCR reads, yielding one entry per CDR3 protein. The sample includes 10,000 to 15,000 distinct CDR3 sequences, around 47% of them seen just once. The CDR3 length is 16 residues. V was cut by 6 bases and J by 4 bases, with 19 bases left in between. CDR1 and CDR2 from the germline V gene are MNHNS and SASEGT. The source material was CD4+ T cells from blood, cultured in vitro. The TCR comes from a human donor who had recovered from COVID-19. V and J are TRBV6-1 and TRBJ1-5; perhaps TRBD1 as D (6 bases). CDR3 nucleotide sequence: TGTGCCAGCAGACAACAGGGCGGCATATGGAATCAGCCCCAGCATTTT. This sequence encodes CASRQQGGIWNQPQHF.